This T cell receptor (beta chain) is from a study of human T cells and chemical hapten exposure. Study summary: TCR yields per sample varied, mainly owing to small pooled library volume differences.

Time point given: pre-sensitization, week 0. The sample's treatment: therapeutic diphenylcyclopropenone sensitization with weekly scalp DPC. Germline V CDR1 and CDR2: SGHAT, FQNNGV. The V gene lost 4 bases and the J gene lost 1 base, with 10 bases spanning the gap. The CDR3 consists of 14 residues. TCRdb re-derived calls from the RACE reads in MiXCR, one entry per CDR3 protein. The sample contains 120,000 or so distinct CDR3 sequences, less than 15% of which appear only once. This clonotype was obtained from a woman between 18 and 29 years old with alopecia areata. Some clones in this sample may be carry-over from other donors' samples. The chain joins TRBV11-2 to TRBJ1-2; D perhaps matches TRBD1 (5 bases). The sequencing here drew on whole blood, taken in connection with sensitization to the hapten diphenylcyclopropenone (DPC). CDR3 nucleotide sequence: TGTGCCAGCAGCTCTCCCGACAGTAACTATGGCTACACCTTC. Its protein is CASSSPDSNYGYTF.